A selection of T cell receptor beta chains follows, all from one sample in a study of T-cell memory formation after mild COVID-19. TCRdb re-derived calls from the 5' RACE reads in MiXCR, one entry per CDR3 protein. There are tens of thousands of distinct CDR3 sequences in the sample; around 6.6% occur only once, and 0.79% lies in the top ten. The sequencing sample was made of PBMCs or a T cell subset sorted from them (not recorded which). The receptors come from an adult who had mild COVID-19 (a few samples of this study predate the infection). Cell type and time point are not known. CDR3s include the opening cysteine and the closing phenylalanine or tryptophan. Fields, in order: J gene, D gene, clone size, V gene, CDR3 DNA, CDR3 protein. A D gene is named only where the DNA matches it firmly. Some rows mark clone size as missing; the rest say once, few, many or name a class of expanded clone.

>TRBJ2-1|TRBD2|many|TRBV15
TGTGCCACCAGCAGAGATGGGGGAGGGTACTATGAGCAGTTCTTC
CATSRDGGGYYEQFF
>TRBJ1-1|TRBD1|few|TRBV20-1
TGCAGTGCTTGGGGACAGGGGCGAACTGAAGCTTTCTTT
CSAWGQGRTEAFF
>TRBJ2-3|NA|many|TRBV24-1
TGTGCCACCAGTGAAGGGGCTACAGATACGCAGTATTTT
CATSEGATDTQYF
>TRBJ2-7|TRBD1|few|TRBV18
TGTGCCAGCTCACCTAGACAGGGGAGGGAGCAGTACTTC
CASSPRQGREQYF
>TRBJ1-2|TRBD1|NA|TRBV11-2
TGTGCCAGCAGCCCAGGACAGGGCGTGGGCTACACCTTC
CASSPGQGVGYTF
>TRBJ2-2|NA|medium-sized|TRBV12-3/TRBV12-4
TGTGCCAGCACCGATCCTCCCCCACAGGGTCTGATCGGGGAGCTGTTTTTT
CASTDPPPQGLIGELFF
>TRBJ1-1|NA|few|TRBV5-1
TGCGCCAGCAGCTTGGTACCCCAGGCAGGGCAGGCCACTGAAGCTTTCTTT
CASSLVPQAGQATEAFF
>TRBJ2-4|NA|many|TRBV11-2
TGTGCCAGCAGCTTAGTCCAGGGCCCTCCAGATATTCAGTACTTC
CASSLVQGPPDIQYF
>TRBJ2-2|NA|few|TRBV4-3
TGCGCCAGCAGAATTTCCGAGGCGAACACCGGGGAGCTGTTTTTT
CASRISEANTGELFF
>TRBJ2-3|TRBD2|many|TRBV27
TGTGCCAGCAGTTTAAGGGGCGGGGGGGCAGGAGATACGCAGTATTTT
CASSLRGGGAGDTQYF
>TRBJ2-2|NA|NA|TRBV6-1
TGTGCCAGCAGTGAAATCAGTTCCAGCGGGCTGTTTTTT
CASSEISSSGLFF
>TRBJ1-2|TRBD1|many|TRBV12-3/TRBV12-4
TGTGCCAGCAGTCGGGACCTAGCCGACAGGGCCGGCTACACCTTC
CASSRDLADRAGYTF
>TRBJ2-5|NA|many|TRBV12-3/TRBV12-4
TGTGCCAGCAGTAGGGGACGGGGATTAGGGACCCAGTACTTC
CASSRGRGLGTQYF
>TRBJ2-7|NA|NA|TRBV6-2/TRBV6-3
TGTGCCAGCAGCAACAGGGATTTATGGGACGAGCAGTACTTC
CASSNRDLWDEQYF
>TRBJ2-1|NA|many|TRBV7-9
TGTGCCAGCAGCCTAACCGGGACAAGAGGCGCAAATGAGCAGTTCTTC
CASSLTGTRGANEQFF
>TRBJ2-2|NA|NA|TRBV24-1
TGTGCCACCAGCGATACCTACAAACTCACCGGGGAGCTGTTTTTT
CATSDTYKLTGELFF
>TRBJ2-3|TRBD1|many|TRBV6-2/TRBV6-3
TGTGCCAGCAGTTCTCCTTCCGACAGGGGGCTGTACACAGATACGCAGTATTTT
CASSSPSDRGLYTDTQYF
>TRBJ1-5|TRBD1|many|TRBV20-1
TGCAGTGCTAGGGTCCCGGGACAGGCCAATCAGCCCCAGCATTTT
CSARVPGQANQPQHF
>TRBJ1-2|NA|many|TRBV12-3/TRBV12-4
TGTGCCAGCAGTTTCGGGACGTTAGGCTACACCTTC
CASSFGTLGYTF